This T cell receptor (beta chain) is from a study of blood T cells in healthy people across ages (dated by TCRdb to between 2014 and 2017). About the investigation overall: In model experiments, roughly one uniquely barcoded TCR beta cDNA molecule per two T cells was captured by template switching. Using deep sequencing normalized with unique cDNA molecular identifiers, the study measured how TCR beta repertoire diversity changes with age. Two additional independent replicas of 1 million unique cDNA reads from the same blood draw were analyzed for two donors (one aged 18 to 29 and one aged 80 or older). To avoid experimental bias, donors of different ages were spread randomly across the sequencing lanes. The donors were divided into four age groups: young (average approximately 15 years), middle-aged (about 39), aged (around 67) and long-lived (about 90). Overall study results and their limits: Total diversity estimates from one million sequenced T cells were considered lower bounds and underestimates. Since profiling was done on bulk unsorted PBMCs, naive and antigen-experienced compartments could not be conclusively compared. Because the CMV infection status of the donors was unknown, age-related changes in expanded clonotypes may potentially have been confounded. Compared with the aged group, more naive CD4+ T cells, fewer expanded clones and increased TCR diversity were shown by the long-lived group, suggesting age selection. Observed TCR beta diversity per million T cells fell roughly linearly with age, and a significant reduction was already apparent by age about 38. There was a strong correlation between observed TCR beta diversity and the percentage of naive T cells measured by flow cytometry.

Library preparation used 5' RACE. Sequenced using an Illumina HiSeq 2500. A second PCR of about 6 to 12 cycles was performed with a sample-barcoded 5' primer and a J-beta primer mix. A unique molecular identifier was introduced onto each TCR beta cDNA molecule by a template-switch 5' adaptor carrying 12 random nucleotides. Each sample yielded at least 2.5 million CDR3-containing paired-end reads. First-strand cDNA was synthesized from all RNA with the Mint cDNA synthesis kit, primed by a TRBC-specific oligonucleotide. All cDNA was treated with uracil-DNA glycosylase and then went through a first 18-cycle PCR with the universal primers M1SS and BC2_uni_R. In the source study's methods: Each sample was normalized by randomly selecting 1 million high-quality reads, each carrying a distinct molecular identifier. Instead of being binned into consensus sequences, reads with shared molecular identifiers were discarded. MiTCR, with a Q25 quality threshold and the strictest error-elimination algorithm, was used for CDR3 identification, clonotype clustering and error correction. A nonparametric unseen species model with Euler transformation was used to estimate a lower bound on total TCR beta diversity. Through fastp at Q25 and MiXCR, TCRdb rebuilt clones from the public reads, retaining in-frame beta chains. When rows share a CDR3 protein, they turn into one entry using the most common DNA and genes. These V and J calls rely on TCRdb rather than the paper's analysis. The table for this sample lists 950,000 to 1,200,000 distinct CDR3 sequences; roughly two fifths of them were counted only once. Of the sample, roughly 13% falls within the top ten clones.

The CDR3 numbers 13 residues from cysteine through phenylalanine. Here the CDR3 DNA is all that survives: 39 bases in frame from base 1. The germline ends are 10 bases apart after V is trimmed by 5 bases and J by 8 bases. Looking up the germline V gene (reference sequence) yields CDR1 MNHEY and CDR2 SMNVEV. Systemically healthy Caucasian individuals from Russia, some 38 in total and aged about 6 to 90 years, were included as donors. Ten milliliters of peripheral blood were drawn from each donor into EDTA-treated Vacutainer tubes. PBMCs were isolated by Ficoll-Paque density-gradient centrifugation, with at least 6.5 million obtained per sample. Trizol reagent was used to extract total RNA from the PBMCs, yielding at least 5 micrograms per sample. Naive CD45RAhigh/CD27high T cell percentages were measured by flow cytometry on a PBMC aliquot from every donor. Regarding this clonotype: Its antigen remains undetermined. No base quality values were provided; no much bigger clone lies one nucleotide off.

The origin of this receptor is a man in his late teens or twenties in good health. Source material: blood. The chain joins TRBV27 to TRBJ1-6; 6 matching bases give a weak D call of TRBD1. The CDR3 protein: CASSPDSHSPLHF. Read as DNA, the sequence is TGTGCCAGCAGTCCGGACAGCCATTCACCCCTCCACTTT.